The source of this TCR beta chain is a study of blood T cells in healthy people across ages. Study-level findings and limits: There were more naive CD4+ cells and higher diversity in long-lived donors than in aged donors. Older age went with lower TCR beta diversity per million T cells, in a roughly linear way.

This clonotype was counted ten times or more. Its antigen is as yet unknown. CDR3 length: 13 residues. The J segment lost 1 base and the V segment lost 6 bases, leaving 2 bases of the junction unmatched. CDR1 and CDR2 (germline): MDHEN, SYDVKM. Per sample, extraction of total RNA gave at least 5 micrograms in every case. The authors ran a second PCR of about 6 to 11 cycles using a sample-barcoded 5' primer and a J-beta primer mix. The study obtained at least 2.5 million CDR3-containing paired-end reads from every sample. TCRdb fed the 5' RACE reads into MiXCR, producing one record per CDR3 protein. The table has 700,000 or so distinct CDR3 sequences, 20% to 25% seen once.

The source is a man in his 70s in good health. The sample taken for sequencing was blood. The chain has TRBV28 and TRBJ1-2; 7 bases are shared with TRBD1. As DNA, the CDR3 is TGTGCCAGCAGCCGGGACAGTAACTATGGCTACACCTTC. Translation gives CASSRDSNYGYTF.